There are a few counts of the clone carrying this T cell receptor (beta chain). This sample was taken from a study of T-cell memory formation after mild COVID-19. Each CDR3 protein is one row after TCRdb ran MiXCR on the 5' RACE reads. The sample consists of 200,000 or so distinct CDR3 sequences, 16% of them appearing once. CDR1 LNHDA and CDR2 SQIVND come from the germline V gene (reference sequence). V lost 6 bases and J lost 5, with 16 bases in between. This CDR3 comprises 14 residues. The source is an adult woman who had mild COVID-19 (a few samples of this study predate the infection). Cell type and time point are not known. Sequenced: PBMCs or a T cell subset sorted from them (not recorded which). The V gene is TRBV19, the J gene TRBJ2-5, with a tentative D call TRBD2 (6 bases). Here the CDR3 reads CASSLHGSPETQYF. DNA of the CDR3: TGTGCCAGTAGCCTCCACGGGAGTCCGGAGACCCAGTACTTC.